This TCR beta chain was sequenced in a study of blood T cells in healthy people across ages. Overall study findings and caveats: Diversity of TCR beta per million T cells declined in a roughly linear way with age. More naive CD4+ cells and higher diversity marked long-lived donors relative to aged donors.

J was trimmed by 6 bases and V by 4 bases; bases with no gene match: 6. There are 14 residues in the CDR3. Germline-derived CDR1 and CDR2 are SGHRS and YFSETQ. For the second PCR, which ran for about 6 to 11 cycles, a sample-barcoded 5' primer and a J-beta primer mix were used. A single record per CDR3 protein comes from TCRdb applying MiXCR to the 5' RACE reads. The sample gives 1.5 million to 2 million distinct CDR3 sequences, approximately 30% of which show up once; 7.7% is in the top ten. The sample holds many counts of this clonotype. The antigen is not known. The chain joins TRBV5-1 to TRBJ2-3, with 9 nucleotides matching TRBD2. The sequence came from a woman in her 30s in good health. Sequencing was done on a sample of blood. The CDR3 here is CASSPGLASDTQYF. The DNA of the CDR3 is TGCGCCAGCAGCCCGGGACTAGCAAGTGATACGCAGTATTTT.